The 28 T cell receptor beta chains listed next were all sequenced from one sample in a study of post-analysis software for immune sequencing data. Overall study findings and caveats: Included in a set of about five TRBV segments more frequent in patients than controls were TRBV5-6, TRBV5-1 and TRBV20-1.

TCR beta libraries were prepared from cDNA with unique molecular identifiers. One entry per CDR3 protein, called by TCRdb with MiXCR from the PCR reads. The sample has about 540,000 distinct CDR3 sequences; approximately 34% are singletons. These receptors' targets are unknown. The sample comprised blood. The receptor set was obtained from a girl aged 2-17 years with multiple sclerosis.

The rearrangement joins TRBV5-1 to TRBJ2-5; weak D call: TRBD2 (6 bases). V lost 5 bases and J lost 0, with 14 bases in between. Germline CDR1 reads SGHRS; CDR2 reads YFSETQ. The CDR3 extends over 15 amino acids. CDR3 coding DNA: TGCGCCAGCAGGATAACGCCTAGCGACCAAGAGACCCAGTACTTC. Amino acid sequence: CASRITPSDQETQYF.

At least ten counts were recorded for this clonotype. J is TRBJ1-4 and V is TRBV4-1, with D possibly matching TRBD1 (6 bases). This CDR3 is 15 amino acids long. From germline, CDR1 is MGHRA and CDR2 YSYEKL. V lost 6 bases and J lost 4, with 15 bases in between. The chain's CDR3 is CASRLTGPSNEKLFF. DNA for the CDR3: TGCGCCAGCAGACTAACAGGGCCCAGTAATGAAAAACTGTTTTTT.

The rearrangement links TRBV7-8 to TRBJ1-2; possibly TRBD1 for D (5 bases). The CDR3 sequence is 14 residues long. In germline, CDR1 is SGHVS, CDR2 FQNEAQ. The ends were cut back, 9 bases at V and 4 bases at J, with 18 bases in the middle. DNA of the CDR3: TGTGCCAGTCGGTGGGGGGAACTCACCTATGGCTACACCTTC. Residues: CASRWGELTYGYTF. Filled out from reference TRBV7-8 and TRBJ1-2, the complete variable domain reads GAGVSQSPRYKVAKRGQDVALRCDPISGHVSLFWYQQALGQGPEFLTYFQNEAQLDKSGLPSDRFFAERPEGSVSTLKIQRTQQEDSAVYLCASRWGELTYGYTFGSGTRLTVV.

The gene calls are TRBV5-1 and TRBJ1-2, with TRBD1 matching 7 bases. From germline, CDR1 is SGHRS and CDR2 YFSETQ. This CDR3 region has 16 residues. Trimming took 4 bases from V and 1 from J; bases not matched to a gene: 10. CDR3 nucleotide sequence: TGCGCCAGCAGCCGCGAAGCCGGGACAGTTAACTATGGCTACACCTTC. Encoded protein: CASSREAGTVNYGYTF.

This clonotype was counted only a few times. The chain uses TRBV15 and TRBJ2-7, with 7 bases that match TRBD2. J was trimmed by 3 bases and V by 0 bases; bases with no gene match: 5. Germline lookup yields CDR1 LNHNV and CDR2 YYDKDF (reference sequence). This CDR3 is 15 amino acids long. DNA for the CDR3: TGTGCCACCAGCAGAGAAACGGGGGGTGGCTACGAGCAGTACTTC. This translates into CATSRETGGGYEQYF.

The J gene is TRBJ2-3, the V gene TRBV5-1; 9 nucleotides line up with TRBD2. Germline V CDR1 and CDR2: SGHRS, YFSETQ. The CDR3 is 15 residues long. V shed 2 bases and J 4 bases; nucleotides not matched to a gene: 5. The CDR3 sequence: CASSFSRGGADTQYF. The CDR3 DNA reads as TGCGCCAGCAGCTTCTCGCGGGGGGGCGCAGATACGCAGTATTTT.

A word on this clonotype: Lacking the conserved final phenylalanine or tryptophan, this CDR3 likely reflects a read error. The chain employs TRBV5-1 and TRBJ1-1; weak D call: TRBD1 (5 bases). Germline V CDR1 and CDR2: SGHRS, YFSETQ. The CDR3 is 14 residues long. Trimming pared 4 bases from V and 9 bases from J, leaving 19 bases between. CDR3 bases: TGCGCCAGCAGCCTTGACTGGACCGTGGGGCAAGCTTTCTTG. This gives the protein CASSLDWTVGQAFL.

This clonotype has a handful of counts. This sequence joins TRBV7-7 and TRBJ2-5; 7 bases agree with TRBD2. CDR3 length: 15 amino acids. J was trimmed by 5 bases and V by 5 bases; bases with no gene match: 11. CDR1 and CDR2 (germline): SSHAT, FNYEAQ (reference sequence). DNA of the CDR3: TGTGCCAGCAGCCGGGACTATGGGGCGGGGGAGACCCAGTACTTC. Protein: CASSRDYGAGETQYF.

This clonotype was counted only a few times. The chain employs TRBV7-2 and TRBJ1-2; the D is unclear. The CDR3 sequence is 11 residues long. V lost 7 bases and J lost 8, with 11 bases in between. CDR1 SGHTA and CDR2 FQGNSA come from the germline V gene. The CDR3 DNA follows: TGTGCCAGCAACACAGAGAGCGGCTACACCTTC. The encoded protein is CASNTESGYTF.

Notes on this clonotype: The conserved phenylalanine or tryptophan normally closing the CDR3 is absent here, so this likely arose from a read error. The V call is TRBV20-1, the J call TRBJ2-3; perhaps TRBD2 as D (6 bases). Trimming stripped 0 bases from V and 4 bases from J, with 11 bases between. The CDR3 length is 14 residues. Germline CDR1 DFQATT, CDR2 SNEGSKA (reference sequence). Here the CDR3 reads CSARDPTSSDTQYL. The CDR3, as DNA: TGCAGTGCTAGAGATCCGACTAGTTCAGATACGCAGTATTTG.

This clonotype appeared a few times. This rearrangement joins TRBV20-1 to TRBJ2-5, with 11 positions matching TRBD2. This CDR3 has 15 residues. CDR1 is DFQATT, CDR2 SNEGSKA, per germline (reference sequence). With V trimmed by 5 bases and J by 7 bases, 12 bases remained unmatched. CDR3 sequence: CSAATSGAWGRTQYF. The DNA for the CDR3 is TGCAGTGCTGCGACTAGCGGGGCGTGGGGGCGGACCCAGTACTTC.

The V gene is TRBV9, the J gene TRBJ2-3; D uncertain. Per germline, CDR1 SGDLS and CDR2 YYNGEE. The ends were cut back, 2 bases at V and 6 bases at J, with 13 bases in the middle. The CDR3 totals 14 residues. CDR3 in DNA: TGTGCCAGCAGCGTGCGGCAGACCGTGGATACGCAGTATTTT. Encoded protein: CASSVRQTVDTQYF.

This chain links TRBV28 with TRBJ1-2, with 7 bases fitting TRBD1. Germline V gene sequence: CDR1 MDHEN, CDR2 SYDVKM. The length of the CDR3 is 14 residues. The V segment lost 7 bases and the J segment 1 base; nucleotides outside the gene matches: 6. CDR3 amino acids: CASTPTGDNYGYTF. The DNA of the CDR3 is TGTGCCAGCACCCCCACAGGGGATAACTATGGCTACACCTTC.

The V gene is TRBV6-1, the J gene TRBJ2-1; no reliable D call. Germline-derived CDR1 and CDR2 are MNHNS and SASEGT. V lost 3 bases to trimming and J lost 3 bases, with 12 bases between them. This CDR3 has 15 amino acids. The DNA of the CDR3 is TGTGCCAGCAGTGACCAACTTGGGGTCTACAATGAGCAGTTCTTC. Its protein is CASSDQLGVYNEQFF.

This clonotype was found a few times. This chain joins TRBV12-3 or TRBV12-4 and TRBJ2-7; no clear D. V was pared by 5 bases and J by 1 base, with 12 bases between. CDR3 length equals 14 residues. The CDR3 protein is CASSPGPLSYEQYF. The DNA of the CDR3 is TGTGCCAGCAGTCCGGGCCCTTTGTCCTACGAGCAGTACTTC.

This clonotype was seen only a few times. This chain's CDR3 is CASSVWGVGTDTQYF. DNA of the CDR3: TGTGCCAGCAGTGTCTGGGGGGTAGGCACAGATACGCAGTATTTT. J is TRBJ2-3 and V is TRBV2; D is perhaps TRBD2 (6 bases). The CDR3 totals 15 residues. V lost 4 bases and J 1 base, leaving 12 bases between the germline ends. CDR1 and CDR2 (germline): SNHLY, FYNNEI.

Comment on this clonotype: This may be a read error, as it is one base from a much larger clone. This sequence joins TRBV29-1 and TRBJ2-5; D is possibly TRBD1 or TRBD2 (6 bases each). Germline V gene lookup returns CDR1 SQVTM and CDR2 ANQGSEA. V was cut by 6 bases and J by 5 bases, with 16 bases left in between. This CDR3 region has 13 residues. The DNA for the CDR3 is TGCAGCGTCGGGGGCAGGGCTTTGGAGACCCAGTACTTC. Its protein product is CSVGGRALETQYF.

This chain links TRBV4-1 with TRBJ1-4, with D unresolved. Trimming removed 4 bases at V and 8 bases at J, with 11 bases between. Germline V CDR1 and CDR2: MGHRA, YSYEKL. The CDR3 sequence is 13 residues long. The CDR3 DNA follows: TGCGCCAGCAGCCGGGTGCACGGCGAAAAACTGTTTTTT. This sequence encodes CASSRVHGEKLFF.

This clonotype was seen repeatedly, ten times or more. The chain has TRBV11-2 and TRBJ2-5; no clear D. Deletions cut 0 bases from V and 5 bases from J, with 13 bases between. This CDR3 is built from 15 residues. Per germline, CDR1 SGHAT and CDR2 FQNNGV. The CDR3 spells CASSLEDAPWETQYF. The CDR3 DNA sequence: TGTGCCAGCAGCTTAGAGGACGCGCCGTGGGAGACCCAGTACTTC. The full variable domain, with the rest looked up from reference TRBV11-2 and TRBJ2-5, is EAGVAQSPRYKIIEKRQSVAFWCNPISGHATLYWYQQILGQGPKLLIQFQNNGVVDDSQLPKDRFSAERLKGVDSTLKIQPAKLEDSAVYLCASSLEDAPWETQYFGPGTRLLVL.

The chain joins TRBV9 to TRBJ2-7; D is perhaps TRBD2 (7 bases). V lost 7 bases, J lost 7 bases, and 15 bases lay in between. The V gene's germline CDR1 is SGDLS and CDR2 YYNGEE. The CDR3 runs 12 residues. CDR3 protein: CASGRGRGEQYF. The CDR3 coding sequence is TGTGCCAGCGGGAGGGGGAGAGGGGAGCAGTACTTC.

V gene TRBV7-8 combines with J gene TRBJ2-1; 8 bases are shared with TRBD2. Germline V gives CDR1 SGHVS, CDR2 FQNEAQ. The length of the CDR3 is 15 residues. V was pared by 2 bases and J by 7 bases, with 7 bases of the junction left unmatched. The CDR3 DNA reads as TGTGCCAGCAGCTTAACCGGGACTAGTATAAATGAGCAGTTCTTC. Protein product: CASSLTGTSINEQFF. The full variable domain, in which reference TRBV7-8 and TRBJ2-1 provide the parts outside the CDR3, is GAGVSQSPRYKVAKRGQDVALRCDPISGHVSLFWYQQALGQGPEFLTYFQNEAQLDKSGLPSDRFFAERPEGSVSTLKIQRTQQEDSAVYLCASSLTGTSINEQFFGPGTRLTVL.

This clonotype was seen more than once but under ten times. V usage is TRBV10-3 and J usage is TRBJ1-5; possible D gene TRBD1, 5 bases. The germline CDR1 and CDR2 sequences are ENHRY and SYGVKD. The CDR3 sequence is 13 residues long. Trimming took off 4 bases at V and 8 bases at J, with 12 bases between the two ends. The CDR3 reads CAISAMGGEPQHF. The CDR3 nucleotides read TGTGCCATCAGTGCCATGGGAGGGGAGCCCCAGCATTTT.

As regards this clonotype: This is likely a read error, given that the CDR3 carries no conserved phenylalanine or tryptophan at its end. The rearrangement joins TRBV5-1 to TRBJ2-5; the D gene is possibly TRBD2 (6 bases). The CDR3 runs 14 residues. Germline loops: CDR1 SGHRS, CDR2 YFSETQ. Trimming cost V 7 bases and J 2 bases, with 15 bases left between them. CDR3 region: CASSMGLDQETQYN. In DNA form, the CDR3 reads TGCGCCAGCTCCATGGGACTGGATCAAGAGACCCAGTACAAC.

The chain employs TRBV12-3 or TRBV12-4 and TRBJ2-3; 8 bases align to TRBD1. This CDR3 comprises 15 residues. V was clipped by 6 bases and J by 0 bases; unmatched bases: 5. For the CDR3, the DNA is TGTGCCAGCAGCCCCAGGGGGCCTAGCACAGATACGCAGTATTTT. This encodes CASSPRGPSTDTQYF.

The chain joins TRBV12-3 or TRBV12-4 to TRBJ2-7; D gene ambiguous. Between the trimmed V and J ends, which lost 2 bases and 6 bases, there was a span of 8 bases. The CDR3 has 12 residues. The CDR3 spells CASSLRFSEQYF. DNA for the CDR3: TGTGCCAGCAGTTTAAGATTTAGCGAGCAGTACTTC.

This clonotype was counted between two and nine times. The gene calls are TRBV29-1 and TRBJ1-2; TRBD1 might be the D (6 bases). V gave up 4 bases and J gave up 5 bases, with 11 bases separating them. This CDR3 spans 12 amino acids. CDR1 SQVTM and CDR2 ANQGSEA come from the germline V gene. The CDR3 DNA sequence: TGCAGCGTTGTGGCAGGGGTGTATGGCTACACCTTC. Translating it yields CSVVAGVYGYTF.

This clonotype was seen only a few times. The chain links TRBV5-1 to TRBJ1-2; 8 bases match TRBD1. This CDR3 is 14 amino acids long. Germline V CDR1 and CDR2: SGHRS, YFSETQ. V was pared by 0 bases and J by 8 bases, with 6 bases of the junction left unmatched. CDR3 amino acids: CASSLAGTGRGYTF. The CDR3 DNA is TGCGCCAGCAGCTTGGCCGGGACAGGTAGAGGCTACACCTTC.

The CDR3 DNA is TGCAGTGCGAGGACAGGGGCTGAGGCCAAAAACATTCAGTACTTC. Translation: CSARTGAEAKNIQYF. The chain employs TRBV20-1 and TRBJ2-4, with 9 bases that match TRBD1. CDR1 is DFQATT, CDR2 SNEGSKA, per germline (reference sequence). CDR3 length: 15 residues. V was clipped by 6 bases and J by 1 base; unmatched bases: 7.